This T cell receptor (beta chain) stems from a study of blood T cell repertoires in COVID-19. Study details: PBMCs, B-cell-depleted T cells, or T cells were the source of the cDNA or gDNA that made up the material.

The table came from immunoSEQ multiplex PCR; TCRdb's copy has only in-frame clones and leaves some out. The sample has over 100,000 clones; roughly 79% are singletons. The V gene's germline CDR1 is SGHTA and CDR2 FQGNSA. This CDR3 spans 12 amino acids. Trimming cost V 5 bases and J 5 bases, with 9 bases left between them. V and J are TRBV7-2 and TRBJ1-2, with D possibly matching TRBD1 (6 bases). This clonotype originated in a human donor in a cohort sampled during active COVID-19. The specimen sequenced was peripheral blood. The CDR3 region has the DNA TGTGCCAGCAGCCCCACAGGGTATGGCTACACCTTC. It encodes CASSPTGYGYTF.